Shown below are 3 T cell receptor beta chains from a single sample sequenced in a study of OX40 agonist ivuxolimab in advanced cancers. Data came from immunoSEQ multiplex PCR; TCRdb stores just in-frame clones and leaves some out. The sample lists 40,000 to 50,000 clones; about 88% were seen once. Specimen: CD4+ or CD8+ T cells sorted from blood, collected in a trial of the OX40 agonist ivuxolimab. The receptor set was obtained from an adult with an advanced solid tumor such as melanoma, head and neck, liver or kidney cancer.

The chain carries TRBV5-6 and TRBJ1-2; D might be TRBD1 (5 bases). Trimming took off 3 bases at V and 2 bases at J, with 11 bases between the two ends. Germline V CDR1 and CDR2: SGHDT, YYEEEE. This CDR3 contains 14 residues. CDR3 DNA: TGTGCCAGCAGCTCGACAGCTCAGAACTATGGCTACACCTTC. It specifies CASSSTAQNYGYTF.

The chain joins TRBV9 to TRBJ1-6; TRBD1 agrees at 10 bases. Germline V CDR1 and CDR2: SGDLS, YYNGEE. CDR3 length: 18 residues. Trimming took 1 base from V and 10 from J; bases not matched to a gene: 14. CDR3 sequence (DNA): TGTGCCAGCAGCGTAAACCCCGCTTTTGGGACAGGGGAATCACCCCTCCACTTT. Translating gives CASSVNPAFGTGESPLHF.

The table lists this clone with a few counts. This chain links TRBV29-1 with TRBJ2-1, with TRBD2 matching 10 bases. Germline trimming cut 3 bases from V and 7 bases from J; bases unmatched to any gene: 6. Germline V gene lookup returns CDR1 SQVTM and CDR2 ANQGSEA. The CDR3 sequence is 14 residues long. CDR3 region: CSVEIAGGLNEQFF. The CDR3 DNA sequence: TGCAGCGTTGAGATAGCGGGGGGTTTAAATGAGCAGTTCTTC.